Listed below are T cell receptor beta chains from one sample, sequenced in a study of CD8+ T cells in alopecia areata. Assay: immunoSEQ multiplex PCR; the TCRdb copy retains only in-frame clones and omits some. The sample lists some 210,000 clones; more than 60% were seen once. The sequenced sample was CD4+ T cells sorted from blood, obtained at week 44, from a patient treated with tofacitinib. Every receptor here comes from a human donor with alopecia areata. The CDR3 runs from the conserved cysteine through the conserved F or W. The D gene is left open where the match is weak. The size field is filled for only some rows; it gives once, few, many or a size class.

-	-	TRBV7-2	TRBJ2-6	17	CASSLRVWGSGANVLTF	TGTGCCAGCAGCTTAAGGGTTTGGGGTTCTGGGGCCAACGTCCTGACTTTC
-	-	TRBV25-1	TRBJ2-5	15	CASSEYKGVLETQYF	TGTGCCAGCAGTGAATACAAAGGGGTCCTAGAGACCCAGTACTTC
-	-	TRBV19	TRBJ1-6	14	CASSIAGASSPLHF	TGTGCCAGTAGTATAGCTGGCGCAAGCTCACCCCTCCACTTT
few	TRBD1	TRBV7-9	TRBJ1-2	15	CASSLGQGSGYGYTF	TGTGCCAGCAGCTTAGGACAGGGGAGTGGCTATGGCTACACCTTC
-	TRBD2	TRBV29-1	TRBJ2-5	15	CSGTGLAGVGETQYF	TGCAGCGGGACCGGACTAGCGGGGGTTGGAGAGACCCAGTACTTC
-	-	TRBV25-1	TRBJ2-7	13	CASRDDAAYEQYF	TGTGCCAGCAGGGACGATGCCGCCTACGAGCAGTACTTC
-	-	TRBV10-3	TRBJ2-7	14	CAISESHSSYEQYF	TGTGCCATCAGTGAGTCTCACAGCTCCTACGAGCAGTACTTC
-	-	TRBV30	TRBJ2-7	18	CAWTPRGASVRYSYEQYF	TGTGCCTGGACCCCCAGGGGAGCTAGCGTCCGATACTCCTACGAGCAGTACTTC
-	-	TRBV27	TRBJ1-2	14	CASSLGRGLDGYTF	TGTGCCAGCAGTTTAGGTCGGGGGCTTGATGGCTACACCTTC
once	-	TRBV7-3	TRBJ2-2	14	CASSPQGSAGELFF	TGTGCCAGCAGCCCCCAGGGTTCGGCTGGGGAGCTGTTTTTT
-	TRBD1	TRBV29-1	TRBJ1-2	12	CSIGQGSYGYTF	TGCAGCATCGGACAGGGCTCCTATGGCTACACCTTC
few	-	TRBV9	TRBJ1-2	13	CASSDVGNYGYTF	TGTGCCAGCAGCGACGTTGGTAACTATGGCTACACCTTC
-	-	TRBV7-2	TRBJ1-1	14	CASSLGGANTEAFF	TGTGCCAGCAGCTTGGGGGGCGCGAACACTGAAGCTTTCTTT